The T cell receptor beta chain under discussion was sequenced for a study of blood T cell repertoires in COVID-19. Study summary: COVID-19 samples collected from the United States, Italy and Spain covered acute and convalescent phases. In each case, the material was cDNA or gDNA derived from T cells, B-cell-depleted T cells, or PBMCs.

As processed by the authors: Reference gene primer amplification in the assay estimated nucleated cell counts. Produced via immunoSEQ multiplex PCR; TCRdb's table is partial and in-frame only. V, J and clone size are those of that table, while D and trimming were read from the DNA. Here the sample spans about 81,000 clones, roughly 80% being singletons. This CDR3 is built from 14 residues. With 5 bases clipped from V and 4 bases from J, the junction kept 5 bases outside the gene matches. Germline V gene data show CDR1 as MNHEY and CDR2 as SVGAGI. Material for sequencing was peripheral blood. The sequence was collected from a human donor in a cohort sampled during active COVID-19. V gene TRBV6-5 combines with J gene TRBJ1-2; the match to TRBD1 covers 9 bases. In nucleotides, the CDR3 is TGTGCCAGCAGTACACAGGGGGCAGGCTATGGCTACACCTTC. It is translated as CASSTQGAGYGYTF.